The 15 T cell receptor beta chains below come from one sample, sequenced in a study of T cells after yellow fever vaccination. TCRdb analysed the 5' RACE reads with MiXCR anew, one entry per CDR3 protein. The table includes 250,000 or so distinct CDR3 sequences, over 6.5% detected once. The material was CD4+ T cells sorted from PBMCs, obtained on the day of the yellow fever booster vaccination. The receptors stem from a man aged 30 to 45 who received the YFV17D yellow fever vaccine.

DNA for the CDR3: TGTGCCAGCGAGGGGTTACATGAGCAGTTCTTC. Residues: CASEGLHEQFF. This chain uses TRBV28 with TRBJ2-1, with D tentatively TRBD1 or TRBD2 (5 bases each). V gave up 8 bases and J gave up 8 bases, with 10 bases separating them. The CDR3 covers 11 residues. The V gene's germline CDR1 is MDHEN and CDR2 SYDVKM.

This chain joins TRBV27 and TRBJ2-5; D unresolved. The germline CDR1 and CDR2 sequences are MNHEY and SMNVEV (reference sequence). Trimming removed 5 bases from V and 9 bases from J, with 13 bases in between. This CDR3 is 12 amino acids long. The chain's CDR3 is CASSLNGGPQYF. The CDR3 bases are TGTGCCAGCAGTCTCAATGGTGGGCCCCAGTACTTC.

There are many counts of this clonotype. This sequence joins TRBV5-1 and TRBJ2-7, with D perhaps TRBD2 (6 bases). This CDR3 contains 14 residues. Trimming removed 4 bases at V and 2 bases at J, with 13 bases between. The germline gives CDR1 SGHRS, CDR2 YFSETQ. The CDR3 DNA reads TGCGCCAGCAGCCTGTGGGAGGTCCCCTACGAGCAGTACTTC. As protein: CASSLWEVPYEQYF.

The CDR3: CASSRDGRTLGAFF. The CDR3 coding sequence is TGTGCCAGCAGTCGGGACGGAAGAACACTAGGGGCTTTCTTT. The rearrangement joins TRBV12-3 or TRBV12-4 to TRBJ1-1, with D perhaps TRBD1 (5 bases). Trimming left V 5 bases short and J 11 bases short, with 21 bases between. This CDR3 contains 14 residues.

This clonotype was seen repeatedly, ten times or more. The chain joins TRBV19 to TRBJ2-7, with 8 bases identical to TRBD2. This CDR3 has 14 amino acids. The junction had 4 bases not matched to a gene; V was cut back by 6 bases and J by 0 bases. Looked up from germline, CDR1 is LNHDA and CDR2 is SQIVND (reference sequence). This chain's CDR3 is CASRASGSSYEQYF. DNA for the CDR3: TGTGCCAGTAGAGCAAGCGGGAGCTCCTACGAGCAGTACTTC.

The chain combines TRBV5-4 with TRBJ2-5; tentative D call: TRBD2 (6 bases). Trimming took off 3 bases at V and 5 bases at J, with 14 bases between the two ends. Germline loops: CDR1 SGHNT, CDR2 YYREEE (reference sequence). The CDR3 is made up of 14 amino acids. CDR3 nucleotides: TGTGCCAGCAGCTGGAGGGCGGAGGGGGAGACCCAGTACTTC. Translated, it gives CASSWRAEGETQYF.

This clonotype was found many times. The chain carries TRBV27 and TRBJ2-1; either TRBD1 or TRBD2 may supply D (5 bases each). V dropped 10 bases and J dropped 11 bases, with 30 bases sitting between them. The CDR3 runs 16 residues. Per germline, CDR1 MNHEY and CDR2 SMNVEV (reference sequence). CDR3 loop: CATTGGGLDPYTKQFF. CDR3 DNA sequence: TGTGCCACCACAGGTGGGGGTCTCGACCCGTACACCAAGCAGTTCTTC.

This clonotype was observed many times. The genes are TRBV7-2 and TRBJ2-7; 7 bases are shared with TRBD2. The V and J ends lost 5 bases and 3 bases, in that order; junction bases with no gene match: 7. There are 14 residues in the CDR3. Germline V gene lookup returns CDR1 SGHTA and CDR2 FQGNSA. In nucleotides, the CDR3 is TGTGCCAGCAGCACGGACGGGGGGAACTACGAGCAGTACTTC. It translates to CASSTDGGNYEQYF.

This chain uses TRBV29-1 with TRBJ2-1, with D perhaps given as TRBD1 or TRBD2 (5 bases each). The V gene lost 0 bases and the J gene lost 8 bases, with 11 bases spanning the gap. The germline V gene encodes CDR1 SQVTM and CDR2 ANQGSEA. The CDR3 covers 13 residues. The CDR3 sequence is CSVEEGPRDEQFF. CDR3 nucleotide sequence: TGCAGCGTTGAAGAGGGGCCGAGGGATGAGCAGTTCTTC.

This rearrangement joins TRBV20-1 to TRBJ2-1; 8 bases match TRBD1. V lost 3 bases, J lost 1 base, and 11 bases stayed unmatched. The length of the CDR3 is 17 residues. The germline V gene encodes CDR1 DFQATT and CDR2 SNEGSKA (reference sequence). Here the CDR3 DNA reads TGCAGTGCTAGCCCCCTGGCCGGGACAGGTTCCTACAATGAGCAGTTCTTC. Encoded protein: CSASPLAGTGSYNEQFF.

There are a few counts of this clonotype. This chain joins TRBV24-1 and TRBJ2-1; weak D call: TRBD2 (5 bases). The CDR3 is 14 amino acids. Germline V gives CDR1 KGHDR, CDR2 SFDVKD. Trimming pared 3 bases from V and 6 bases from J, leaving 11 bases between. The CDR3 loop reads CATSDVGGSNEQFF. CDR3 bases: TGTGCCACCAGTGATGTTGGAGGCTCCAATGAGCAGTTCTTC.

V gene TRBV7-2 combines with J gene TRBJ2-1; perhaps D is TRBD1 or TRBD2 (5 bases each). CDR3 length equals 15 residues. Trimming cost V 5 bases and J 13 bases, with 24 bases left between them. Per germline, CDR1 SGHTA and CDR2 FQGNSA. The CDR3 coding sequence is TGTGCCAGCAGCAAAGGGACGGTAGTCGGGTCCGGCCAGTTCTTC. As protein: CASSKGTVVGSGQFF.

Ten or more counts support this clonotype. The chain employs TRBV27 and TRBJ1-1; 7 positions match TRBD1. This CDR3 is 17 amino acids long. Germline assignment: CDR1 MNHEY and CDR2 SMNVEV (reference sequence). V was pared by 3 bases and J by 7 bases, with 17 bases of the junction left unmatched. The CDR3 region is CASSLRRNRGEIIEAFF. Here the CDR3 DNA reads TGTGCCAGCAGTTTGAGGCGGAACAGGGGAGAAATTATTGAAGCTTTCTTT.

The chain is built from TRBV3-1 and TRBJ1-2; maybe TRBD1 (6 bases). Germline values: CDR1 LGHDT, CDR2 YNNKEL (reference sequence). The ends were cut back, 5 bases at V and 8 bases at J, with 18 bases in the middle. The CDR3 is 14 amino acids. CDR3 DNA sequence: TGTGCCAGCAGCGCCTCCCAACAGGGACGAGGCTACACCTTC. Translating gives CASSASQQGRGYTF.

This clonotype has a handful of counts. The V gene is TRBV5-1, the J gene TRBJ2-1; D unclear. Germline V gene lookup returns CDR1 SGHRS and CDR2 YFSETQ. The CDR3 runs to 12 residues. V was cut by 1 base and J by 5 bases, with 4 bases left in between. The CDR3 DNA is TGCGCCAGCAGCTTGAACGACAATGAGCAGTTCTTC. This sequence encodes CASSLNDNEQFF.